The clone carrying this T cell receptor beta chain was observed a single time. Measured with immunoSEQ multiplex PCR; TCRdb has only the in-frame clones, and not every one. The table records roughly 700,000 clones, 80% to 95% of them present only once. The data are from a study of shared clonotypes between healthy human individuals. Trimming took 4 bases from V and 2 from J; bases not matched to a gene: 11. This CDR3 is 17 amino acids long. The germline V gene encodes CDR1 SGHTA and CDR2 FQGTGA. This sequence joins TRBV7-3 and TRBJ2-1, with TRBD2 matching 7 bases. The sequence was obtained from a man aged 18-30 years in good health. Some clones in this sample may be carry-over from other donors' samples. The material sequenced was memory CD8+ T cells from PBMCs. Subset described: CD45RO+ cells pooled with CCR7-negative TemRA cells. CDR3 in DNA: TGTGCCAGCAGCTCCAAGGTGGCTAGCGGTCCCTACAATGAGCAGTTCTTC. Residues: CASSSKVASGPYNEQFF.